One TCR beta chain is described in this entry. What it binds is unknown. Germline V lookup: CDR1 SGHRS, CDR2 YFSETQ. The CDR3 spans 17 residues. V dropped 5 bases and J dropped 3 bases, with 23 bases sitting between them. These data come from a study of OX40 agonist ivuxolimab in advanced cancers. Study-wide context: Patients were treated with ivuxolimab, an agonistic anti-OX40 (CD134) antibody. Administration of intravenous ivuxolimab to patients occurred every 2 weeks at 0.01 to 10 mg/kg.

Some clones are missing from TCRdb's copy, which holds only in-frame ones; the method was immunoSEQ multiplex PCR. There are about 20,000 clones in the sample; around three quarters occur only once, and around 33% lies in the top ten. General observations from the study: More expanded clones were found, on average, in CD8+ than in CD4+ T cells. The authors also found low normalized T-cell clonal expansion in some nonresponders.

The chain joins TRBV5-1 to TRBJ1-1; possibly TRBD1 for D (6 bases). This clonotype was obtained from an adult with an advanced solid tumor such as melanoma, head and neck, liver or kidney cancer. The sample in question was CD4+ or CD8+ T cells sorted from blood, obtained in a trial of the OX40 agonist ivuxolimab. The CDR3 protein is CASRSRGDTRGDTEAFF. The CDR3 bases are TGCGCCAGCAGGTCCCGAGGGGACACAAGAGGGGACACTGAAGCTTTCTTT.